Each of the 29 T cell receptor beta chains below was sequenced from the same sample in a study of technical replicates of blood from a handful of donors. Sequencing used immunoSEQ multiplex PCR; TCRdb keeps in-frame clones, though not all of them. This sample has 85,000 to 100,000 clones, with nearly 97% found just once. Sequenced: T cells isolated from PBMCs. The receptors stem from a human donor in good health.

The chain uses TRBV11-3 and TRBJ1-6; D is possibly TRBD1 (5 bases). V lost 6 bases, J lost 1 base, and 16 bases lay in between. Germline-derived CDR1 and CDR2 are SGHNT and YENEEA. This CDR3 contains 17 residues. The CDR3 is CASSHNQGYSYNSPLHF. The DNA of the CDR3 is TGTGCCAGCAGTCACAATCAGGGTTATTCCTATAATTCACCCCTCCACTTT.

This chain connects TRBV18 to TRBJ1-4; TRBD1 is a possible D gene (5 bases). Per the germline V gene, CDR1 is KGHSH and CDR2 is LQKENI. This CDR3 has 14 residues. Trimming took off 3 bases at V and 8 bases at J, with 13 bases between the two ends. The CDR3 DNA is TGTGCCAGCTCACCCAGGAGCGGGGACGAAAAACTGTTTTTT. It is translated as CASSPRSGDEKLFF.

This sequence joins TRBV4-2 and TRBJ2-5; 9 bases align to TRBD2. CDR3 length equals 16 residues. Germline V gene lookup returns CDR1 LGHNA and CDR2 YNFKEQ. The trim removed 0 bases at V and 6 bases at J, leaving 8 bases unmatched. CDR3 in amino acids: CASSQDGSLAGQTQYF. The CDR3 coding sequence is TGTGCCAGCAGCCAAGATGGGAGCCTAGCGGGACAGACCCAGTACTTC.

This chain connects TRBV14 to TRBJ2-7; D is unclear. This CDR3 comprises 13 residues. Per the germline V gene, CDR1 is SGHDN and CDR2 is FVKESK. Trimming left V 0 bases short and J 5 bases short, with 8 bases between. CDR3 loop: CASSQENRDEQYF. The CDR3 nucleotides read TGTGCCAGCAGCCAAGAAAACAGAGACGAGCAGTACTTC.

The chain joins TRBV27 to TRBJ1-1, with 9 bases matching TRBD1. V trimming: 9 bases; J trimming: 4 bases; junction bases outside the gene matches: 6. This CDR3 spans 13 amino acids. CDR1 and CDR2 from the germline V gene are MNHEY and SMNVEV (reference sequence). The CDR3 sequence is CASSQGAGTEAFF. The DNA of the CDR3 is TGTGCCAGTTCACAGGGGGCAGGCACTGAAGCTTTCTTT.

This chain links TRBV11-2 with TRBJ2-5; 9 nucleotides align to TRBD2. This CDR3 has 14 residues. V lost 3 bases and J lost 6; bases outside the gene matches: 5. Germline V gene sequence: CDR1 SGHAT, CDR2 FQNNGV. The DNA for the CDR3 is TGTGCCAGCAGCTTGGCTAGCGGGACAAAGACCCAGTACTTC. Translated: CASSLASGTKTQYF.

V usage is TRBV6-1 and J usage is TRBJ2-1; 10 positions match TRBD2. J was trimmed by 4 bases and V by 3 bases; bases with no gene match: 3. The length of the CDR3 is 15 residues. Germline assignment: CDR1 MNHNS and CDR2 SASEGT. The CDR3 bases are TGTGCCAGCAGTGAGAGCGGGGGGGTTTACAATGAGCAGTTCTTC. It specifies CASSESGGVYNEQFF.

This chain links TRBV14 with TRBJ2-5, with 13 bases matching TRBD2. Germline V gives CDR1 SGHDN, CDR2 FVKESK. The CDR3 sequence is 15 residues long. J lost 4 bases, V lost 1 base, and 0 bases had no gene match. CDR3 nucleotide sequence: TGTGCCAGCAGCCAAGGGACTAGCGGGGGAGAGACCCAGTACTTC. It codes for CASSQGTSGGETQYF.

The chain recombines TRBV5-1 with TRBJ1-2, with 8 bases lining up with TRBD1. Trimming cost V 4 bases and J 3 bases; bases outside gene matches: 5. There are 14 residues in the CDR3. Germline CDR1 is SGHRS and CDR2 is YFSETQ. CDR3 nucleotides: TGCGCCAGCAGCGCAGGGGGCTTACACTATGGCTACACCTTC. Translating gives CASSAGGLHYGYTF.

This chain links TRBV30 with TRBJ2-5, with 12 bases aligning to TRBD2. Germline trimming cut 3 bases from V and 2 bases from J; bases unmatched to any gene: 1. The germline V gene has CDR1 GTSNPN and CDR2 SVGIG (reference sequence). This CDR3 region has 14 residues. The CDR3 is CAWRGLAGQETQYF. CDR3 DNA sequence: TGTGCCTGGAGAGGACTAGCGGGGCAAGAGACCCAGTACTTC. The entire variable domain, with the rest obtained from reference TRBV30 and TRBJ2-5, is as follows: SQTIHQWPATLVQPVGSPLSLECTVEGTSNPNLYWYRQAAGRGLQLLFYSVGIGQISSEVPQNLSASRPQDRQFILSSKKLLLSDSGFYLCAWRGLAGQETQYFGPGTRLLVL.

DNA of the CDR3: TGCGCCAGCAGCCCACCGGGACAGGGGACTAATGAAAAACTGTTTTTT. It encodes CASSPPGQGTNEKLFF. J is TRBJ1-4 and V is TRBV5-1; 10 nucleotides match TRBD1. V lost 4 bases and J lost 2; bases outside the gene matches: 5. The CDR3 extends over 16 amino acids. CDR1 is SGHRS, CDR2 YFSETQ, per germline.

The chain carries TRBV28 and TRBJ1-4, with D maybe TRBD1 (5 bases). The CDR3 is made up of 15 amino acids. V was shortened by 3 bases and J by 4 bases, with 12 bases between the two germline ends. Germline V gene sequence: CDR1 MDHEN, CDR2 SYDVKM. CDR3 residues: CASSLDWTNNEKLFF. The CDR3 DNA reads TGTGCCAGCAGTTTGGATTGGACAAATAATGAAAAACTGTTTTTT.

J is TRBJ1-4 and V is TRBV5-1, with a tentative D call TRBD1 (6 bases). The ends were cut back, 4 bases at V and 5 bases at J, with 15 bases in the middle. The CDR3 extends over 15 amino acids. Germline V gene sequence: CDR1 SGHRS, CDR2 YFSETQ. CDR3 region: CASSAAGVPNEKLFF. CDR3 sequence (DNA): TGCGCCAGCAGCGCCGCAGGGGTACCCAATGAAAAACTGTTTTTT. Drawing the rest from reference TRBV5-1 and TRBJ1-4, the complete variable domain is KAGVTQTPRYLIKTRGQQVTLSCSPISGHRSVSWYQQTPGQGLQFLFEYFSETQRNKGNFPGRFSGRQFSNSRSEMNVSTLELGDSALYLCASSAAGVPNEKLFFGSGTQLSVL.

The chain has TRBV2 and TRBJ2-5; 9 nucleotides agree with TRBD2. CDR1 is SNHLY and CDR2 is FYNNEI in the germline V gene. The CDR3 runs 16 residues. Germline trimming cut 6 bases from V and 7 bases from J; bases unmatched to any gene: 15. CDR3 loop: CASRKRGLAISGTQYF. The CDR3 nucleotides read TGTGCCAGCAGAAAAAGAGGACTAGCGATAAGTGGGACCCAGTACTTC.

The sample holds a few counts of this clone. The genes are TRBV2 and TRBJ1-5, with D possibly TRBD1 on 6 matching bases. The CDR3 has 13 residues. V lost 8 bases and J 0 bases, leaving 8 bases between the germline ends. The germline CDR1 and CDR2 sequences are SNHLY and FYNNEI. DNA of the CDR3: TGTGCCAGCGGACAGTATAGCAATCAGCCCCAGCATTTT. Translating gives CASGQYSNQPQHF.

The V gene is TRBV4-1, the J gene TRBJ2-1; 9 bases map to TRBD2. The CDR3 covers 16 residues. With V trimmed by 6 bases and J by 5 bases, 11 bases remained unmatched. Germline CDR1 reads MGHRA; CDR2 reads YSYEKL. CDR3 coding DNA: TGCGCCAGCAGAGCCGTTGGGACTAGCAGAAACAATGAGCAGTTCTTC. Its protein is CASRAVGTSRNNEQFF.

This clone was counted a single time. The chain joins TRBV4-1 to TRBJ2-7; unclear D gene. CDR3 length: 15 residues. V shed 4 bases and J shed 3 bases, with 16 bases lying between them. Germline lookup yields CDR1 MGHRA and CDR2 YSYEKL. In nucleotides, the CDR3 is TGCGCCAGCAGCCTTACTACGGCCCGTGACTACGAGCAGTACTTC. Protein: CASSLTTARDYEQYF.

The J gene is TRBJ1-2, the V gene TRBV9, with unresolved D. The germline V and J ends were trimmed by 3 bases and 6 bases, with 6 bases remaining between them. The CDR3 consists of 11 residues. The germline gives CDR1 SGDLS, CDR2 YYNGEE. CDR3 DNA sequence: TGTGCCAGCAGCGCCAGAAATGGCTACACCTTC. Its protein product is CASSARNGYTF.

The J gene is TRBJ1-1, the V gene TRBV18; TRBD1 matches 9 bases. The length of the CDR3 is 16 residues. The J segment lost 1 base and the V segment lost 6 bases, leaving 9 bases of the junction unmatched. Germline CDR1 reads KGHSH; CDR2 reads LQKENI. The CDR3 nucleotides are TGTGCCAGCTCGCCCACAGGGGGCGCCCAGAACACTGAAGCTTTCTTT. Its translation: CASSPTGGAQNTEAFF.

The genes are TRBV15 and TRBJ2-1; 7 bases are a match to TRBD1. The V gene's germline CDR1 is LNHNV and CDR2 YYDKDF (reference sequence). The CDR3 is 13 residues long. The J segment lost 8 bases and the V segment lost 0 bases, leaving 1 base of the junction unmatched. In DNA form, the CDR3 reads TGTGCCACCAGCAGAGAGACAGGGCATGAGCAGTTCTTC. Protein: CATSRETGHEQFF.

This rearrangement joins TRBV19 to TRBJ2-5; 7 nucleotides agree with TRBD1. Germline CDR1 and CDR2: LNHDA and SQIVND (reference sequence). Losses at the gene ends were 1 base for V and 4 bases for J; bases not matched to a gene: 6. The CDR3 is 15 residues long. This CDR3 reads CASSIVRTGSETQYF. The CDR3 DNA reads TGTGCCAGTAGTATAGTTCGGACAGGCTCAGAGACCCAGTACTTC.

J is TRBJ1-1 and V is TRBV10-3; D not certain. Trimming removed 7 bases from V and 3 bases from J, with 15 bases in between. CDR1 and CDR2 (germline): ENHRY, SYGVKD. The CDR3 totals 14 residues. The DNA for the CDR3 is TGTGCCATCAAGGCTGTAGCAGTAGACACTGAAGCTTTCTTT. Encoded protein: CAIKAVAVDTEAFF.

The V call is TRBV2, the J call TRBJ2-3; 9 positions match TRBD2. CDR1 SNHLY and CDR2 FYNNEI come from the germline V gene. Losses at the gene ends were 10 bases for V and 4 bases for J; bases not matched to a gene: 3. This CDR3 is 12 amino acids long. The chain's CDR3 is CATSGTADTQYF. CDR3 sequence (DNA): TGTGCCACTAGCGGGACTGCAGATACGCAGTATTTT.

The rearrangement links TRBV11-2 to TRBJ2-7, with unresolved D. Looked up from germline, CDR1 is SGHAT and CDR2 is FQNNGV. The V end lost 0 bases, the J end lost 0 bases, and 12 bases lay between the germline ends. The CDR3 sequence is 16 residues long. CDR3 sequence reads: CASSLEFQESSYEQYF. The CDR3 DNA sequence: TGTGCCAGCAGCTTAGAGTTCCAGGAATCCTCCTACGAGCAGTACTTC.

The chain uses TRBV18 and TRBJ2-3, with D unclear. Germline values: CDR1 KGHSH, CDR2 LQKENI. Trimming cost V 3 bases and J 2 bases, with 9 bases left between them. This CDR3 has 14 residues. The CDR3 bases are TGTGCCAGCTCACCCGATGACACCACAGATACGCAGTATTTT. It translates to CASSPDDTTDTQYF.

The V and J genes are TRBV4-1 and TRBJ1-1; 8 bases are shared with TRBD1. V shed 4 bases and J 0 bases; nucleotides not matched to a gene: 7. CDR3 length equals 16 residues. From germline, CDR1 is MGHRA and CDR2 YSYEKL. Written as DNA, the CDR3 is TGCGCCAGCAGCCCTGGACAGGGAACCTTGAACACTGAAGCTTTCTTT. It is translated as CASSPGQGTLNTEAFF.

The chain recombines TRBV6-5 with TRBJ2-1; possible D gene TRBD1, 5 bases. Germline V gene lookup returns CDR1 MNHEY and CDR2 SVGAGI. Trimming left V 0 bases short and J 6 bases short, with 15 bases between. The CDR3 is 16 amino acids. For the CDR3, the DNA is TGTGCCAGCAGTTACTCGTCAGGGATACCCCTCAATGAGCAGTTCTTC. Protein product: CASSYSSGIPLNEQFF.

V gene TRBV6-6 combines with J gene TRBJ2-1, with 9 bases identical to TRBD2. The V and J ends lost 7 bases and 4 bases, in that order; junction bases with no gene match: 11. There are 16 residues in the CDR3. The germline V gene encodes CDR1 MNHNY and CDR2 SVGAGI (reference sequence). The CDR3 nucleotides read TGTGCCAGCACTCTTACCCCGACTAGCGGTTACAATGAGCAGTTCTTC. Translated: CASTLTPTSGYNEQFF.

The gene calls are TRBV19 and TRBJ2-7, with D possibly being TRBD1 (5 bases). Germline values: CDR1 LNHDA, CDR2 SQIVND (reference sequence). The CDR3 runs to 13 residues. The V gene lost 4 bases and the J gene lost 2 bases, with 9 bases spanning the gap. CDR3 sequence (DNA): TGTGCCAGTAGTAATGGGGCAGCCTACGAGCAGTACTTC. It codes for CASSNGAAYEQYF.